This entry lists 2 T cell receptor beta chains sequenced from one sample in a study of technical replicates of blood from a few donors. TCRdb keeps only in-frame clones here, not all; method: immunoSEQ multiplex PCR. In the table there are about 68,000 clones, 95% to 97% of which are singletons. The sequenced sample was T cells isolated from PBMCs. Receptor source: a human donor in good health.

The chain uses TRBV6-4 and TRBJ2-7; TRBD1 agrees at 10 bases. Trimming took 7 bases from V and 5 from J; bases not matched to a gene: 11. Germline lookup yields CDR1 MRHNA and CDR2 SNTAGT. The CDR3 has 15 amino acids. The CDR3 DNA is TGTGCCAGCACTTATCCGTGGGACAGGGGCCACGAGCAGTACTTC. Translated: CASTYPWDRGHEQYF.

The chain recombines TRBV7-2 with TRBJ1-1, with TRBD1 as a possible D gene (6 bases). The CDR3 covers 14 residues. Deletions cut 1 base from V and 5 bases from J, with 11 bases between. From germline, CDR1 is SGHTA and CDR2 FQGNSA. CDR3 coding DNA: TGTGCCAGCAGCTTAGGACAGGCTTTTACTGAAGCTTTCTTT. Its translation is CASSLGQAFTEAFF.